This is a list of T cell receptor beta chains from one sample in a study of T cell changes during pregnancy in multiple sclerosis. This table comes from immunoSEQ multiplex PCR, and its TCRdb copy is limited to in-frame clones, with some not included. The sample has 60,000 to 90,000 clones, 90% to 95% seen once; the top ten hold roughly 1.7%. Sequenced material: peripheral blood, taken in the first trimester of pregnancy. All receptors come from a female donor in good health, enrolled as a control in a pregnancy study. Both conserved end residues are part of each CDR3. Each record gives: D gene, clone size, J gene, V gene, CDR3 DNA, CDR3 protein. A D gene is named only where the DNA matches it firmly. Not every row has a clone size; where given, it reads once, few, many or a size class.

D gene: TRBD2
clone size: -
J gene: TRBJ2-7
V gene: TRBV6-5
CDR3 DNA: TGTGCCAGCAGTGGACTGGGACTAGCTGGGTACGAGCAGTACTTC
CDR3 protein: CASSGLGLAGYEQYF

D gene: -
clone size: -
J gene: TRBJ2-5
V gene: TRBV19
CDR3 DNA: TGTGCCAGTAGTATTGAAGGAAGCGACGAGACCCAGTACTTC
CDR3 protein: CASSIEGSDETQYF

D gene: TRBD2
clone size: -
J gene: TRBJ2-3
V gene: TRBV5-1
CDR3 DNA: TGCGCCAGCAGCCAAGGACTAGCGGGGCAATACACAGATACGCAGTATTTT
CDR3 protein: CASSQGLAGQYTDTQYF

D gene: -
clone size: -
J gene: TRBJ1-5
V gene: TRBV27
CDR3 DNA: TGTGCCAGCAGTCTTGGGGGGGGATATAGCAATCAGCCCCAGCATTTT
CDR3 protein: CASSLGGGYSNQPQHF

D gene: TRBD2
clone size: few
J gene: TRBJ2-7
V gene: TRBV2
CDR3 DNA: TGTGCCGTCGGGACTAGCCTATCTCTAGCCTACGAGCAGTACTTC
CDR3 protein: CAVGTSLSLAYEQYF

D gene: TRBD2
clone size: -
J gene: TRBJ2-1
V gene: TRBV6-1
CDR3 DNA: TGTGCCAGCAGTGGATCCCTAGCGGGAGGGGGGCTCTTCTACAATGAGCAGTTCTTC
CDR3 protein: CASSGSLAGGGLFYNEQFF

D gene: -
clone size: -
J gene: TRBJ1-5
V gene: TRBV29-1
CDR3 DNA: TGCAGCGTTGAAGGAGGGAATAGCAATCAGCCCCAGCATTTT
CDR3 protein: CSVEGGNSNQPQHF

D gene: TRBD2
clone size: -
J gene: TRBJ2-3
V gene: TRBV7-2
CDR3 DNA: TGTGCCAGCAGGTCCGGGCGGGAGGCATTCACAGATACGCAGTATTTT
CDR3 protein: CASRSGREAFTDTQYF

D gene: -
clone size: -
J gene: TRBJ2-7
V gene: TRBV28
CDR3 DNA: TGTGCCAGCAGCACAACGTCCTACGAGCAGTACTTC
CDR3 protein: CASSTTSYEQYF

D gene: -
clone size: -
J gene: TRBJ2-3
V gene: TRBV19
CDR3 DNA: TGTGCCAGCTCGCGGGGAGTCGCAGATACGCAGTATTTT
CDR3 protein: CASSRGVADTQYF

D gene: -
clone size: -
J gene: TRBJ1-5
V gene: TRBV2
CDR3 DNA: TGTGCCAGCAGTCCCCGCGTCTGGGGGCTAGGGAGCAATCAGCCCCAGCATTTT
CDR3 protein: CASSPRVWGLGSNQPQHF

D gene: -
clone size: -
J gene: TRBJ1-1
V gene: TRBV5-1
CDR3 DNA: TGCGCCAGCAGCTTGGACGGGACACTGAACACTGAAGCTTTCTTT
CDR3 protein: CASSLDGTLNTEAFF

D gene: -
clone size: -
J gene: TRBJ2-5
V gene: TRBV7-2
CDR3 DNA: TGTGCCAGCAGCTTATTGTTCGACAGCGATTATCAAGAGACCCAGTACTTC
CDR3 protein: CASSLLFDSDYQETQYF

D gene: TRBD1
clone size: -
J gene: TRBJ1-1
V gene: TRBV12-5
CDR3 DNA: TGTGCTAGTGGTTTGGTATTGGGACAGGCTTTAAAAGAAGCTTTCTTT
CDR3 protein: CASGLVLGQALKEAFF

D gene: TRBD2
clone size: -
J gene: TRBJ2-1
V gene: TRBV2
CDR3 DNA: TGTGCCAGCAGAGCGGGAGGGTCCTACAATGAGCAGTTCTTC
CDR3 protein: CASRAGGSYNEQFF

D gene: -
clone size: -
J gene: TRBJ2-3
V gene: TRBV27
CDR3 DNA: TGTGCCAGCAGTTGCGGGACCACATACTGTACGCAGTATTTT
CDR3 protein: CASSCGTTYCTQYF

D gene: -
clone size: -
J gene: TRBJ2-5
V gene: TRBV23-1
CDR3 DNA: TGCGCCAGCAGTCAATGGCTGGGGCGGCAAGAGACCCAGTACTTC
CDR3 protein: CASSQWLGRQETQYF

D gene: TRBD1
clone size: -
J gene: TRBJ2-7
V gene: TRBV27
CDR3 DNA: TGTGCCAGCAGCAGGGACAGAACTAGCTCCTACGAGCAGTACTTC
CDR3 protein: CASSRDRTSSYEQYF